This TCR beta chain is drawn from a study of blood T cell repertoires in COVID-19. Turning to the study itself: Some COVID-19 samples were acute and others convalescent; all came from the United States, Italy and Spain.

The method was immunoSEQ multiplex PCR; TCRdb's version includes in-frame clones alone and lacks a portion of them. The table shows approximately 310,000 clones, with over 75% occurring only once. The source is a man aged 25 to 45 who had recovered from COVID-19. The sequenced material came from PBMCs or T cells enriched from blood (not recorded which).

The CDR3 spells CASSFRGGNTEAFF. The CDR3 DNA sequence: TGTGCCAGCAGCTTCAGGGGTGGGAACACTGAAGCTTTCTTT. The chain uses TRBV5-5 and TRBJ1-1, with a weak D call TRBD1 (6 bases). The CDR3 covers 14 residues. The germline V and J ends were trimmed by 2 bases and 1 base, with 9 bases remaining between them. The germline CDR1 and CDR2 sequences are SGHKS and YYEKEE (reference sequence). The full variable domain, rest sourced from reference TRBV5-5 and TRBJ1-1, is DAGVTQSPTHLIKTRGQQVTLRCSPISGHKSVSWYQQVLGQGPQFIFQYYEKEERGRGNFPDRFSARQFPNYSSELNVNALLLGDSALYLCASSFRGGNTEAFFGQGTRLTVV.